Listed below are T cell receptor beta chains from one sample, sequenced in a study of radiotherapy plus CTLA-4 blockade in lung cancer. The assay was immunoSEQ multiplex PCR, and TCRdb's table has in-frame clones only and misses some. The table records 40,000 to 50,000 clones, 55% to 80% of them present only once. Sequences were derived from peripheral blood, sampled from a patient treated with radiotherapy plus ipilimumab. The source is a human donor with non-small cell lung cancer who had a complete response to radiotherapy plus ipilimumab. CDR3s include the opening cysteine and the closing phenylalanine or tryptophan.

j_call v_call cdr3_aa
TRBJ2-4 TRBV6-5 CASSSGQGVAKNIQYF
TRBJ1-2 TRBV30 CAWRGTGGYGYTF
TRBJ1-5 TRBV19 CASSIGARRDNQPQHF
TRBJ2-1 TRBV5-1 CASSDDGQGGNEQFF
TRBJ2-3 TRBV15 CATGGWGVIRAHPQYF
TRBJ1-2 TRBV7-8 CASSLVQGGSGYTF
NA TRBV6-6 CASSYSRVTYEQYF
TRBJ2-3 TRBV28 CASSFGTLGDTQYF
TRBJ2-2 TRBV5-4 CASSPPVGETGELFF
TRBJ2-1 TRBV5-1 CASSSGVGSGRRDEQFF
TRBJ2-7 TRBV28 CASSFVRTDNYEQYF
TRBJ1-2 TRBV7-2 CASSLDQGLKGYTF
TRBJ1-1 TRBV5-1 CASSSPWGQLNTEAFF
TRBJ2-2 TRBV7-6 CASSPDYTGELFF
TRBJ2-5 TRBV5-1 CASSLVGGGRETQYF
TRBJ1-2 TRBV5-1 CASRRQPGQGDGYTF
TRBJ2-3 TRBV29-1 CSVARSPTDTQYF
TRBJ2-2 TRBV10-2 CASSERQGIGAGELFF
TRBJ2-1 TRBV6-5 CASSYDRGAYNEQFF
TRBJ2-1 TRBV15 CATSRGAGVSTNEQFF
TRBJ2-2 TRBV7-9 CASSLALTSGANTGELFF
TRBJ2-2 TRBV6-4 CASSAATGGTGELFF
TRBJ1-5 TRBV5-1 CASSLEGGTNQPQHF
TRBJ2-7 TRBV10-3 CATREQYF
TRBJ2-5 TRBV28 CAGSLRQGMYF
TRBJ1-3 TRBV9 CASSAGSGNTIYF
TRBJ1-2 TRBV7-2 CASSLGHDSGGYTF
TRBJ2-2 TRBV5-4 CASSTASGSGTGELFF
TRBJ1-4 TRBV7-8 CASSLRGTATNEKLFF
TRBJ1-2 TRBV19 CASSVGAQIRTRGYTF
TRBJ2-7 TRBV7-9 CASSYDRGEQYF
TRBJ2-5 TRBV7-3 CASGSGTGETQYF
TRBJ2-1 TRBV7-9 CASSLAGAGPEQFF
TRBJ1-6 TRBV27 CASSHRESNSPLHF
TRBJ1-4 TRBV30 CALSAGAHLFNEKLFF
TRBJ1-1 TRBV6-1 CASTQGDRKLEAFF
TRBJ2-7 TRBV18 CASSTSGGAYEQYF
TRBJ1-5 TRBV27 CASSSHLSNQPQHF
TRBJ1-4 TRBV7-9 CASSLRTDNNEKLFF
TRBJ2-7 TRBV10-2 CASSESRGPYEQYF
TRBJ2-2 TRBV5-6 CASSLAGGLATTGELFF
TRBJ2-1 TRBV29-1 CSVPGLAYNEQFF
TRBJ2-3 TRBV5-4 CASSPGTFLSTDTQYF
TRBJ1-5 TRBV7-2 CASSLAGGLAFEISNQPQHF
TRBJ2-5 TRBV18 CASSPPSGRKETQYF
TRBJ1-3 TRBV6-5 CASAGWEDTIYF
TRBJ1-2 TRBV7-8 CASSPSGQGTGYTF
TRBJ2-2 TRBV9 CASSVVGTGGELFF
TRBJ2-2 TRBV27 CASSLWGTSASRGELFF
TRBJ1-3 TRBV19 CASSRTGDGNTIYF
TRBJ2-7 TRBV6-5 CASRTDRGSSYEQYF
TRBJ2-5 TRBV29-1 CSVEDPVDRDEETQYF
TRBJ2-3 TRBV28 CASSSEAGTELWDTQYF
TRBJ2-2 TRBV27 CASSPQVGGQGFPRVGGELFF